The clone carrying this T cell receptor (beta chain) was counted only a few times. Only in-frame clones appear in the TCRdb table, and some are missing; sequencing was by immunoSEQ multiplex PCR. This repertoire shows fewer than 2,000 clones, approximately 23% found once; its top ten account for roughly 25%. The sample is drawn from a study of T cells in localized non-small cell lung cancer. V lost 10 bases and J lost 4, with 19 bases in between. CDR1 is ENHRY, CDR2 SYGVKD, per germline. The CDR3 totals 14 residues. The J gene is TRBJ1-1, the V gene TRBV10-3; D remains unclear. The source material was normal lung tissue next to the tumor, sampled before any cancer treatment. The source is a woman aged 35 to 70 with stage I lung adenocarcinoma. The CDR3 nucleotides read TGTGCCACCCGATATACTAACCCTGCCACTGAAGCTTTCTTT. Encoded protein: CATRYTNPATEAFF.